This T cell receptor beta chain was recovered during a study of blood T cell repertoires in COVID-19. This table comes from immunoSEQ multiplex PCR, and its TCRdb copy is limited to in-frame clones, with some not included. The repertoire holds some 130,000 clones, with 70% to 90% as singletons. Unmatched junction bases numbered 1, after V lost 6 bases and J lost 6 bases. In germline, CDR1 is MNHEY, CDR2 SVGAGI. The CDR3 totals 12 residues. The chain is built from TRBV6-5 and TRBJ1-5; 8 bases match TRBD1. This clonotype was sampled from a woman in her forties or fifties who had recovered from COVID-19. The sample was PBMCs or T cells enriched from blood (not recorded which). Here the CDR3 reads CASRDRVQPQHF. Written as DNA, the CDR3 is TGTGCCAGCAGGGACAGGGTTCAGCCCCAGCATTTT.